The clone carrying this T cell receptor (beta chain) was recorded a few times. J lost 0 bases, V lost 6 bases, and 7 bases had no gene match. Germline V gene sequence: CDR1 MNHNY, CDR2 SVGAGI (reference sequence). The CDR3 runs 16 residues. Noted time point: more than 5 months of natalizumab therapy. All patients had prior interferon beta, and all PML patients were female. T1 marks 6 months and T2 marks 12 months of natalizumab therapy. The assay was immunoSEQ multiplex PCR, and TCRdb's table has in-frame clones only and misses some. Of about 30,000 clones in the sample, roughly 91% are singletons; the top ten hold around 1.5%. The data stem from a study of multiple sclerosis patients with progressive multifocal leukoencephalopathy.

The rearrangement links TRBV6-6 to TRBJ1-3; TRBD1 agrees at 8 bases. The sequencing here drew on PBMCs, taken from a patient treated with natalizumab. The sequence derives from a human donor with multiple sclerosis. CDR3 sequence (DNA): TGTGCCAGCAGCCGGGACAGGAGCAGCTCTGGAAACACCATATATTTT. The encoded protein is CASSRDRSSSGNTIYF.